This T cell receptor beta chain was obtained from a study of radiation and T cells in renal cell carcinoma. On the study more broadly: Nephrectomy followed 15 Gy stereotactic body radiation by 4 weeks.

This CDR3 region has 14 residues. From germline, CDR1 is SGHDN and CDR2 FVKESK. V lost 0 bases and J lost 8, with 12 bases in between. TCRdb keeps only in-frame clones here, not all; method: immunoSEQ multiplex PCR. The sample shows 150,000 to 190,000 clones, about nine tenths of them seen only once. Notes on this clone: Its antigen is not known.

As for time point: blood 2 weeks post-SBRT. The treatment here: 15 Gy SBRT to primary tumor, nephrectomy 4 weeks later. Radiation-treated patients gave blood at baseline, week 2 and week 4. Clear cell pathology was present in this patient's renal cell carcinoma. Study results and limitations: Without pretreatment biopsies, baseline tumor clonotype presence was undetermined.

The sequences come from blood, collected from a patient whose treatment included radiotherapy and nephrectomy. V and J are TRBV14 and TRBJ2-3; the D is unclear. This sequence originates from a woman in her forties or fifties with renal cell carcinoma. The CDR3 loop is CASSQEVGEFTQYF. Here the CDR3 DNA reads TGTGCCAGCAGCCAAGAGGTTGGAGAATTTACGCAGTATTTT.